The 25 T cell receptor beta chains below come from one sample, sequenced in a study of T cells in narcolepsy. Produced via immunoSEQ multiplex PCR; TCRdb's table is partial and in-frame only. Of tens of thousands of clones detected, about 82% appear once; the ten largest clones hold 10%. Sequencing was done on a sample of memory (CD45RA-) CD4+ T cells from blood. These TCRs come from a human donor in good health.

This clone was observed once. The rearrangement joins TRBV7-2 to TRBJ2-3, with TRBD2 matching 8 bases. Losses at the gene ends were 2 bases for V and 6 bases for J; bases not matched to a gene: 10. There are 16 residues in the CDR3. The germline gives CDR1 SGHTA, CDR2 FQGNSA. The CDR3 loop is CASSLQSSGSRDTQYF. The DNA of the CDR3 is TGTGCCAGCAGCTTACAATCGAGCGGGAGTCGGGATACGCAGTATTTT.

The chain employs TRBV11-3 and TRBJ2-1; 7 positions match TRBD2. The CDR3 loop spans 13 amino acids. The J segment lost 9 bases and the V segment lost 3 bases, leaving 5 bases of the junction unmatched. Germline V CDR1 and CDR2: SGHNT, YENEEA. The CDR3 nucleotides are TGTGCCAGCAGCTTCCCGGGGAGGGCTGAGCAGTTCTTC. This encodes CASSFPGRAEQFF.

The J gene is TRBJ2-1, the V gene TRBV7-2; 8 bases are shared with TRBD2. The germline V gene encodes CDR1 SGHTA and CDR2 FQGNSA. CDR3 length: 16 amino acids. V dropped 0 bases and J dropped 2; count of bases not matched to a gene: 3. The DNA of the CDR3 is TGTGCCAGCAGCTTAGCTGGCGGGAGGACCTACAATGAGCAGTTCTTC. Its protein product is CASSLAGGRTYNEQFF.

Here the CDR3 reads CASSQEGQRTGAGNTIYF. The CDR3 bases are TGCGCCAGCAGCCAAGAAGGGCAAAGGACAGGGGCTGGAAACACCATATATTTT. The chain is built from TRBV4-1 and TRBJ1-3; 9 bases line up with TRBD1. The ends lost 0 bases at V and 2 bases at J; junction bases unmatched: 8. Germline CDR1 MGHRA, CDR2 YSYEKL. The CDR3 has 18 residues.

V and J are TRBV2 and TRBJ2-3; 12 nucleotides match TRBD2. CDR1 and CDR2 from the germline V gene are SNHLY and FYNNEI. J gave up 3 bases and V 6 bases, and 7 bases lay outside the gene matches. The CDR3 has 16 residues. The CDR3: CASRTRTSGKTDTQYF. CDR3 nucleotides: TGTGCCAGCAGGACCCGGACTAGCGGGAAAACAGATACGCAGTATTTT. The whole variable domain, filled in from reference TRBV2 and TRBJ2-3, reads EPEVTQTPSHQVTQMGQEVILRCVPISNHLYFYWYRQILGQKVEFLVSFYNNEISEKSEIFDDQFSVERPDGSNFTLKIRSTKLEDSAMYFCASRTRTSGKTDTQYFGPGTRLTVL.

This chain joins TRBV6-5 and TRBJ1-3; D gene uncertain. The germline V and J ends were trimmed by 0 bases and 1 base, with 7 bases remaining between them. The CDR3 has 15 residues. Germline V gene sequence: CDR1 MNHEY, CDR2 SVGAGI. CDR3 amino acids: CASSYSGISGNTIYF. The CDR3 DNA reads TGTGCCAGCAGTTACTCGGGGATTTCTGGAAACACCATATATTTT.

V is TRBV27 and J is TRBJ1-5; perhaps TRBD1 as D (6 bases). Deletions cut 2 bases from V and 3 bases from J, with 11 bases between. There are 15 residues in the CDR3. From germline, CDR1 is MNHEY and CDR2 SMNVEV (reference sequence). CDR3: CASSLTTGNNQPQHF. The CDR3 coding sequence is TGTGCCAGCAGTTTAACTACAGGGAACAATCAGCCCCAGCATTTT.

The chain employs TRBV7-4 and TRBJ2-1, with 8 bases aligning to TRBD2. The CDR3 length is 17 residues. V was clipped by 0 bases and J by 5 bases; unmatched bases: 9. Germline CDR1 and CDR2: SGHVT and SQSDAQ. This CDR3 is CASSLAGGTRGNNEQFF. The CDR3 region has the DNA TGTGCCAGCAGCTTAGCCGGGGGGACTAGGGGAAACAATGAGCAGTTCTTC.

The DNA for the CDR3 is TGTGCCAGCAGCCCGGATGGGACGCGAACGGCCAAAAACATTCAGTACTTC. Residues: CASSPDGTRTAKNIQYF. The V call is TRBV5-6, the J call TRBJ2-4; perhaps D is TRBD1 or TRBD2 (5 bases each). V was clipped by 4 bases and J by 1 base, with 18 bases between them. The CDR3 sequence is 17 residues long. Per the germline V gene, CDR1 is SGHDT and CDR2 is YYEEEE.

The rearrangement joins TRBV4-2 to TRBJ1-2; TRBD1 matches 8 bases. The CDR3 covers 16 residues. V lost 3 bases, J lost 4 bases, and 10 bases stayed unmatched. Germline CDR1 and CDR2: LGHNA and YNFKEQ. In DNA form, the CDR3 reads TGTGCCAGCAGCCAGTCCCCCGGACAGGGTGGCTATGGCTACACCTTC. This translates into CASSQSPGQGGYGYTF.

This rearrangement joins TRBV11-2 to TRBJ2-1; TRBD2 matches 9 bases. Per germline, CDR1 SGHAT and CDR2 FQNNGV. Trimming removed 0 bases from V and 0 bases from J; junction bases left unmatched: 3. The CDR3 sequence is 17 residues long. The chain's CDR3 is CASSLEVAGASYNEQFF. The CDR3, as DNA: TGTGCCAGCAGCTTAGAGGTAGCGGGAGCCTCCTACAATGAGCAGTTCTTC.

This clone was found once. V gene TRBV30 combines with J gene TRBJ2-7, with 12 bases fitting TRBD2. Germline V gene sequence: CDR1 GTSNPN, CDR2 SVGIG (reference sequence). With 0 bases clipped from V and 5 bases from J, the junction kept 8 bases outside the gene matches. The CDR3 runs to 16 residues. This chain's CDR3 is CAWSVLTSGRNNEQYF. CDR3 bases: TGTGCCTGGAGTGTACTCACTAGCGGGAGGAACAACGAGCAGTACTTC.

The chain has TRBV7-6 and TRBJ1-4; D perhaps matches TRBD1 (6 bases). Per germline, CDR1 SGHVS and CDR2 FNYEAQ. The CDR3 has 16 residues. V was pared by 1 base and J by 5 bases, with 14 bases between. The CDR3 DNA follows: TGTGCCAGCAGCTTAGAGGGGGGGACCCCAAATGAAAAACTGTTTTTT. Protein product: CASSLEGGTPNEKLFF.

V is TRBV6-5 and J is TRBJ1-4, with 7 bases identical to TRBD1. This CDR3 region has 15 residues. Germline V gives CDR1 MNHEY, CDR2 SVGAGI. The J segment lost 10 bases and the V segment lost 0 bases, leaving 8 bases of the junction unmatched. The CDR3 sequence is CASSYSTTGAGKLFF. CDR3 nucleotides: TGTGCCAGCAGTTACTCGACAACAGGGGCTGGAAAACTGTTTTTT.

The chain employs TRBV7-6 and TRBJ2-7; TRBD2 aligns across 9 bases. With 1 base clipped from V and 4 bases from J, the junction kept 5 bases outside the gene matches. The germline gives CDR1 SGHVS, CDR2 FNYEAQ. The CDR3 contains 15 residues. The CDR3 DNA is TGTGCCAGCAGCTTAGAGGCGGGAGGGATATACGAGCAGTACTTC. Its protein product is CASSLEAGGIYEQYF.

The chain joins TRBV19 to TRBJ1-3, with a weak D call TRBD1 (6 bases). Between the trimmed V and J ends, which lost 3 bases and 3 bases, there was a span of 18 bases. CDR1 and CDR2 from the germline V gene are LNHDA and SQIVND (reference sequence). CDR3 length equals 17 residues. Written as DNA, the CDR3 is TGTGCCAGTAGTATTCCGATCGGGGGCTCCTTTGGAAACACCATATATTTT. Amino acids: CASSIPIGGSFGNTIYF. The full variable domain, its missing parts supplied by reference TRBV19 and TRBJ1-3, is DGGITQSPKYLFRKEGQNVTLSCEQNLNHDAMYWYRQDPGQGLRLIYYSQIVNDFQKGDIAEGYSVSREKKESFPLTVTSAQKNPTAFYLCASSIPIGGSFGNTIYFGEGSWLTVV.

The count of this clone is one. The chain joins TRBV7-9 to TRBJ2-5; D is perhaps TRBD1 (5 bases). Trimming left V 2 bases short and J 7 bases short, with 14 bases between. Germline-derived CDR1 and CDR2 are SEHNR and FQNEAQ (reference sequence). The length of the CDR3 is 14 residues. The CDR3: CASSLYQGRGTQYF. CDR3 nucleotides: TGTGCCAGCAGCTTATACCAGGGCCGAGGGACCCAGTACTTC. Full variable domain (rest looked up from reference TRBV7-9 and TRBJ2-5): DTGVSQNPRHKITKRGQNVTFRCDPISEHNRLYWYRQTLGQGPEFLTYFQNEAQLEKSRLLSDRFSAERPKGSFSTLEIQRTEQGDSAMYLCASSLYQGRGTQYFGPGTRLLVL.

This rearrangement joins TRBV9 to TRBJ2-3, with D perhaps assigned TRBD1 or TRBD2 (5 bases each). The CDR3 is 15 amino acids. Germline CDR1 is SGDLS and CDR2 is YYNGEE. Trimming stripped 0 bases from V and 5 bases from J, with 13 bases between. CDR3 sequence: CASSVVGHGGDTQYF. Here the CDR3 DNA reads TGTGCCAGCAGCGTAGTGGGGCATGGGGGAGATACGCAGTATTTT.

CDR3 amino acids: CASSLAVAGGPRTGELFF. The CDR3 DNA follows: TGTGCCAGCAGCTTAGCGGTAGCGGGAGGGCCGCGCACCGGGGAGCTGTTTTTT. This rearrangement joins TRBV7-2 to TRBJ2-2; 11 nucleotides match TRBD2. Germline trimming cut 0 bases from V and 4 bases from J; bases unmatched to any gene: 7. From germline, CDR1 is SGHTA and CDR2 FQGNSA. CDR3 length: 18 amino acids.

A few counts support this clone. This chain connects TRBV27 to TRBJ2-1, with a weak D call TRBD2 (6 bases). The CDR3 totals 14 residues. CDR1 is MNHEY, CDR2 SMNVEV, per germline (reference sequence). Trimming cost V 6 bases and J 0 bases, with 9 bases left between them. The CDR3 spells CASSRESSYNEQFF. For the CDR3, the DNA is TGTGCCAGCAGCCGGGAGAGCTCCTACAATGAGCAGTTCTTC.

The gene calls are TRBV5-5 and TRBJ2-7, with 8 positions matching TRBD1. V lost 2 bases to trimming and J lost 0 bases; unmatched junction nucleotides: 1. The CDR3 is made up of 14 amino acids. Germline CDR1 is SGHKS and CDR2 is YYEKEE (reference sequence). The CDR3 coding sequence is TGTGCCAGCAGCTTAGGACAGGGCTCCTACGAGCAGTACTTC. Encoded protein: CASSLGQGSYEQYF.

V and J are TRBV6-6 and TRBJ2-7, with D hard to call. The CDR3 runs 15 residues. Germline assignment: CDR1 MNHNY and CDR2 SVGAGI (reference sequence). The V gene lost 5 bases and the J gene lost 1 base, with 15 bases spanning the gap. DNA of the CDR3: TGTGCCAGCAGTGTCGGTCCGATACCTTCCTACGAGCAGTACTTC. Its translation is CASSVGPIPSYEQYF.

The gene calls are TRBV5-4 and TRBJ1-1; the D is unclear. The CDR3 sequence is 12 residues long. Germline CDR1 SGHNT, CDR2 YYREEE (reference sequence). V was pared by 4 bases and J by 2 bases, with 6 bases between. The CDR3 protein is CASSGTNTEAFF. In DNA form, the CDR3 reads TGTGCCAGCAGCGGCACTAACACTGAAGCTTTCTTT.

The chain is built from TRBV6-6 and TRBJ2-6, with D uncertain. V gave up 4 bases and J gave up 1 base, with 5 bases separating them. Germline values: CDR1 MNHNY, CDR2 SVGAGI (reference sequence). The length of the CDR3 is 14 residues. This CDR3 reads CASSLMSGANVLTF. The CDR3 DNA is TGTGCCAGCAGTTTAATGTCTGGGGCCAACGTCCTGACTTTC.

The chain joins TRBV4-2 to TRBJ2-1, with D unclear. CDR1 and CDR2 (germline): LGHNA, YNFKEQ. V lost 0 bases, J lost 5 bases, and 14 bases lay in between. The length of the CDR3 is 16 residues. This chain's CDR3 is CASSQDLAMRNNEQFF. The CDR3 nucleotides are TGTGCCAGCAGCCAAGATCTGGCAATGCGTAACAATGAGCAGTTCTTC.